This T cell receptor (beta chain) is from a study of blood T cell repertoires in COVID-19. Study-wide context: Donors in the United States, Italy and Spain gave samples during acute or convalescent COVID-19. T cells, B-cell-depleted T cells, or PBMCs supplied cDNA or gDNA.

The CDR3 is 16 amino acids. Between the trimmed V and J ends, which lost 5 bases and 8 bases, there was a span of 19 bases. CDR1 SGHAT and CDR2 FQNNGV come from the germline V gene. Original processing methods: Reference gene primer amplification gave nucleated cell count estimates. Some clones are missing from TCRdb's copy, which holds only in-frame ones; the method was immunoSEQ multiplex PCR. D and trimming come from the DNA, and the V and J calls and clone size come from that table. The table shows roughly 700,000 clones, with around 90% occurring only once. This clonotype was sampled from a woman aged 18-35 years with acute or convalescent COVID-19. Sequencing used peripheral blood. This chain uses TRBV11-2 with TRBJ1-6, with D perhaps TRBD1 (5 bases). CDR3 nucleotides: TGTGCCAGCAGCACCCTCGGCGGGACGGGGCATTCACCCCTCCACTTT. Translation gives CASSTLGGTGHSPLHF.